These 14 T cell receptor beta chains share one sample of origin, sequenced in a study of breast tumors, draining lymph nodes, adjacent tissues. Samples came from axillary lymph nodes draining the breast cancer. In TCRdb, the multiplex PCR reads were re-called with MiXCR into one record per CDR3 protein. The sample includes hundreds of thousands of distinct CDR3 sequences, roughly 32% of them seen just once. The sample comprised axillary lymph node tissue. The receptors here all came from a female donor with breast cancer. Some clones in this sample may be carry-over from other donors' samples.

Note on this clonotype: No DNA is shown, since the ends of the CDR3 on it are uncertain; the CDR3 is the one TCRdb lists. The rearrangement uses TRBV15 and TRBJ1-5; the table calls TRBD1, which could not be checked here. Inclusive of both ends, the CDR3 amounts to 21 amino acids. Germline CDR1 and CDR2: LNHNV and YYDKDF (reference sequence). CDR3 protein: CATSSQGIRVRAVLRAGHQHF.

Many counts were recorded for this clonotype. The chain has TRBV5-1 and TRBJ2-5; TRBD2 matches at 10 bases. The V gene's germline CDR1 is SGHRS and CDR2 YFSETQ. The V gene end was trimmed by 2 bases and the J gene end by 5 bases; junction bases not matched to a gene: 9. The CDR3 runs 16 residues. CDR3: CASSFGSAGGPETQYF. Written as DNA, the CDR3 is TGCGCCAGCAGCTTTGGGTCAGCGGGAGGGCCGGAGACCCAGTACTTC. Supplemented by reference TRBV5-1 and TRBJ2-5, the full variable domain reads KAGVTQTPRYLIKTRGQQVTLSCSPISGHRSVSWYQQTPGQGLQFLFEYFSETQRNKGNFPGRFSGRQFSNSRSEMNVSTLELGDSALYLCASSFGSAGGPETQYFGPGTRLLVL.

This clonotype was seen repeatedly, ten times or more. This chain links TRBV10-3 with TRBJ1-2, with a possible D match to TRBD1 (6 bases). The CDR3 consists of 14 residues. The V gene lost 5 bases and the J gene lost 3 bases, with 13 bases spanning the gap. Germline CDR1 is ENHRY and CDR2 is SYGVKD. The chain's CDR3 is CAISRRDTDYGYTF. CDR3 DNA sequence: TGTGCCATCAGTAGACGGGACACTGACTATGGCTACACCTTC.

The DNA for the CDR3 is TGTGCCAGTAGTCCAAGGACAGGGGGCCGCTATGGCTACACCTTC. Encoded protein: CASSPRTGGRYGYTF. The chain joins TRBV19 to TRBJ1-2; 11 bases map to TRBD1. The CDR3 runs 15 residues. Germline V gives CDR1 LNHDA, CDR2 SQIVND (reference sequence). V lost 5 bases to trimming and J lost 4 bases; unmatched junction nucleotides: 6.

The V and J genes are TRBV2 and TRBJ1-6; TRBD1 matches at 8 bases. The V gene's germline CDR1 is SNHLY and CDR2 FYNNEI. CDR3 length equals 13 residues. The junction had 5 bases not matched to a gene; V was cut back by 11 bases and J by 5 bases. The CDR3 region has the DNA TGTGCCGGACGGACAGGGAATAATTCACCCCTCCACTTT. It yields the protein CAGRTGNNSPLHF.

The rearrangement joins TRBV7-8 to TRBJ2-1; D is unresolved. The CDR3 spans 12 residues. Germline V gene data show CDR1 as SGHVS and CDR2 as FQNEAQ. V dropped 1 base and J dropped 11 bases, with 9 bases sitting between them. CDR3 loop: CASSLEWGKQFF. CDR3 in DNA: TGTGCCAGCAGCTTAGAGTGGGGAAAGCAGTTCTTC. Full variable domain (rest looked up from reference TRBV7-8 and TRBJ2-1): GAGVSQSPRYKVAKRGQDVALRCDPISGHVSLFWYQQALGQGPEFLTYFQNEAQLDKSGLPSDRFFAERPEGSVSTLKIQRTQQEDSAVYLCASSLEWGKQFFGPGTRLTVL.

The table lists this clonotype with many counts. J is TRBJ2-1 and V is TRBV19; the D gene is possibly TRBD1 (6 bases). The CDR3 runs 15 residues. From germline, CDR1 is LNHDA and CDR2 SQIVND (reference sequence). V was shortened by 6 bases and J by 1 base, with 13 bases between the two germline ends. CDR3 sequence: CASSLAGVSYNEQFF. In nucleotides, the CDR3 is TGTGCCAGTAGCCTTGCAGGGGTATCCTACAATGAGCAGTTCTTC.

This clonotype was recorded a few times. Here the CDR3 reads CASSHPDTEAFF. DNA of the CDR3: TGTGCCAGCAGTCATCCCGACACTGAAGCTTTCTTT. This rearrangement joins TRBV7-9 to TRBJ1-1; D call uncertain. Germline V gene lookup returns CDR1 SEHNR and CDR2 FQNEAQ (reference sequence). With 6 bases removed from V and 3 bases from J, the gap between germline ends came to 8 bases. This CDR3 spans 12 amino acids.

This clonotype has ten or more counts. The rearrangement links TRBV20-1 to TRBJ2-5, with D maybe TRBD2 (6 bases). Trimming removed 0 bases from V and 14 bases from J, with 16 bases in between. The CDR3 has 12 residues. CDR1 and CDR2 (germline): DFQATT, SNEGSKA (reference sequence). CDR3 amino acids: CSARERDGRPYF. The CDR3, as DNA: TGCAGTGCTAGAGAGCGGGATGGCCGGCCCTACTTC.

The table lists this clonotype with a few counts. A single base separates this from a much larger clone, so it may be a read error. The V and J genes are TRBV14 and TRBJ2-6; TRBD1 aligns across 8 bases. The CDR3 runs 17 residues. CDR1 SGHDN and CDR2 FVKESK come from the germline V gene. The CDR3 DNA sequence: TGTGCCAGCAGCCAAGGCGACAGGGGCCAGGGGGCCACCGTCCTGACTTTC. This encodes CASSQGDRGQGATVLTF.

This clonotype came up many times. The V and J genes are TRBV9 and TRBJ2-2, with D perhaps TRBD1 or TRBD2 (5 bases each). V gave up 10 bases and J gave up 7 bases, with 17 bases separating them. The CDR3 has 13 amino acids. CDR1 SGDLS and CDR2 YYNGEE come from the germline V gene. CDR3 sequence (DNA): TGTGCCTGCCAAAGAGGGACCATCGGGGAGCTGTTTTTT. Amino acid sequence: CACQRGTIGELFF.

This clonotype was counted many times. The chain has TRBV9 and TRBJ2-1; no firm D call. The V end was cut by 0 bases, the J end by 6 bases, with 10 bases between. The CDR3 contains 14 residues. Germline lookup yields CDR1 SGDLS and CDR2 YYNGEE. The CDR3 DNA is TGTGCCAGCAGCGTAGGGATGGGAACCAATGAGCAGTTCTTC. Protein product: CASSVGMGTNEQFF. Full variable domain (missing parts from reference TRBV9 and TRBJ2-1): DSGVTQTPKHLITATGQRVTLRCSPRSGDLSVYWYQQSLDQGLQFLIQYYNGEERAKGNILERFSAQQFPDLHSELNLSSLELGDSALYFCASSVGMGTNEQFFGPGTRLTVL.

As for this clonotype: This may be a read error: a much more frequent sequence differs by one nucleotide. The conserved final phenylalanine or tryptophan is absent from the CDR3, which likely points to a read error. The chain links TRBV6-5 to TRBJ2-5; D may be TRBD2 (6 bases). Germline V CDR1 and CDR2: MNHEY, SVGAGI. The CDR3 extends over 15 amino acids. The CDR3 DNA reads as TGTGCCAGCAGTCACTCGCAGCGGAGGGGAGAGACCCAGTACTTG. Amino acids: CASSHSQRRGETQYL.

V usage is TRBV5-1 and J usage is TRBJ2-3; 10 nucleotides align to TRBD2. Germline assignment: CDR1 SGHRS and CDR2 YFSETQ. The junction had 12 bases not matched to a gene; V was cut back by 0 bases and J by 11 bases. The CDR3 consists of 16 residues. The CDR3 loop reads CASSLDPSGRGNEQYF. The DNA for the CDR3 is TGCGCCAGCAGCTTGGACCCTAGCGGGAGAGGCAATGAGCAGTATTTT. The whole variable domain, remainder taken from reference TRBV5-1 and TRBJ2-3, is KAGVTQTPRYLIKTRGQQVTLSCSPISGHRSVSWYQQTPGQGLQFLFEYFSETQRNKGNFPGRFSGRQFSNSRSEMNVSTLELGDSALYLCASSLDPSGRGNEQYFGPGTRLTVL.